This TCR beta chain was sequenced in a study of a mutant IDH1 vaccine in newly diagnosed glioma. For the study at large: An approximately 62% male, 37.5% female split and a mean age of about 44 years characterized treated patients. Previous care, which was radiotherapy, temozolomide, or both, most often involved both.

As for time point: week 11, during vaccination. One vaccine dose held 300 ug of mutant IDH1 20-mer peptide and came with topical imiquimod. Repertoires were generated with immunoSEQ multiplex PCR, while TCRdb's copy carries only in-frame clones and drops some. The data show just over 35,000 clones, 80% seen once. Concerning this clone itself: Its antigen is unknown.

Losses at the gene ends were 3 bases for V and 2 bases for J; bases not matched to a gene: 5. Germline V gives CDR1 MGHRA, CDR2 YSYEKL. The CDR3 sequence is 15 residues long. The chain has TRBV4-1 and TRBJ1-2, with 8 bases matching TRBD1. Sequencing was performed on peripheral blood mononuclear cells (PBMCs), taken from a glioma patient whose treatment included an IDH1 peptide vaccine. The TCR originated in a woman aged 30 to 39 with glioma. Some clones in this sample may be carry-over from other donors' samples. The CDR3 DNA is TGCGCCAGCAGCCAGACAGGGGCCATAAACTATGGCTACACCTTC. Its translation is CASSQTGAINYGYTF.